The 15 T cell receptor beta chains below all came from one sample that was sequenced in a study of CD8 T cells in Susac syndrome. The RNA, about 0.45 to 1 ug, was put through reverse transcription using random hexamers. Each CDR3 protein is one row after TCRdb ran MiXCR on the immunoSEQ multiplex PCR reads. Of 150,000 to 200,000 distinct CDR3 sequences listed, roughly 90% were seen once; the top ten hold approximately 0.09%. Sequencing used CD4+ T cells from PBMCs. The receptors derive from a human donor with Susac syndrome.

The rearrangement links TRBV6-2 or TRBV6-3 to TRBJ2-5, with TRBD2 identical over 7 bases. Germline CDR1 is MNHEY and CDR2 is SVGEGT. Trimming at V came to 0 bases and at J to 4 bases, leaving 5 bases not matched to a gene. This CDR3 is 15 amino acids long. In nucleotides, the CDR3 is TGTGCCAGCAGTTACTCGACGGGACTAAGAGAGACCCAGTACTTC. Protein: CASSYSTGLRETQYF.

The genes are TRBV5-1 and TRBJ2-3; possible D gene TRBD1, 6 bases. V was shortened by 1 base and J by 0 bases, with 9 bases between the two germline ends. Germline V gene data show CDR1 as SGHRS and CDR2 as YFSETQ. The CDR3 loop spans 15 amino acids. Here the CDR3 DNA reads TGCGCCAGCAGCTTGAGGACAGATAGCACAGATACGCAGTATTTT. Amino acids: CASSLRTDSTDTQYF.

This CDR3 is CASSLGDGTSYEQYF. The CDR3 bases are TGCGCCAGCAGCTTGGGGGACGGAACCTCCTACGAGCAGTACTTC. This chain uses TRBV5-1 with TRBJ2-7; D is perhaps TRBD1 or TRBD2 (5 bases each). Germline V gene lookup returns CDR1 SGHRS and CDR2 YFSETQ. The CDR3 runs 15 residues. V lost 0 bases, J lost 0 bases, and 10 bases lay in between.

The genes are TRBV5-1 and TRBJ2-7; D perhaps matches TRBD2 (5 bases). V was cut by 4 bases and J by 0 bases, with 11 bases left in between. The CDR3 is made up of 14 amino acids. Germline V CDR1 and CDR2: SGHRS, YFSETQ. CDR3: CASSTTRDSYEQYF. The CDR3 bases are TGCGCCAGCAGCACTACGAGGGACTCCTACGAGCAGTACTTC.

The V gene is TRBV2, the J gene TRBJ1-1; weak D call: TRBD1 (6 bases). CDR1 and CDR2 from the germline V gene are SNHLY and FYNNEI. Trimming pared 4 bases from V and 0 bases from J, leaving 12 bases between. CDR3 length: 15 amino acids. This chain's CDR3 is CASSGQGHLNTEAFF. CDR3 nucleotide sequence: TGTGCCAGCAGTGGTCAGGGACACTTGAACACTGAAGCTTTCTTT.

V and J are TRBV24-1 and TRBJ1-1; D gene uncertain. The V end lost 7 bases, the J end lost 3 bases, and 11 bases lay between the germline ends. Germline values: CDR1 KGHDR, CDR2 SFDVKD. This CDR3 spans 13 amino acids. The CDR3 nucleotides read TGTGCCACCAGGGAGGGTGGAGACACTGAAGCTTTCTTT. Translation: CATREGGDTEAFF.

V is TRBV3-1 and J is TRBJ2-4, with a weak D call TRBD1 (5 bases). Germline CDR1 LGHDT, CDR2 YNNKEL (reference sequence). There are 14 residues in the CDR3. The V end was cut by 0 bases, the J end by 3 bases, with 6 bases between. The CDR3 bases are TGTGCCAGCAGCCAAGAAGGGGTCAAAAACATTCAGTACTTC. It specifies CASSQEGVKNIQYF.

The rearrangement uses TRBV30 and TRBJ2-1, with D possibly matching TRBD2 (6 bases). The germline V gene has CDR1 GTSNPN and CDR2 SVGIG (reference sequence). Trimming cost V 3 bases and J 4 bases, with 19 bases left between them. This CDR3 has 16 amino acids. As DNA, the CDR3 is TGTGCCTGGAGCCTACCCCTAGCGTCAACTTACAATGAGCAGTTCTTC. It translates to CAWSLPLASTYNEQFF. The whole variable domain, remainder taken from reference TRBV30 and TRBJ2-1, is SQTIHQWPATLVQPVGSPLSLECTVEGTSNPNLYWYRQAAGRGLQLLFYSVGIGQISSEVPQNLSASRPQDRQFILSSKKLLLSDSGFYLCAWSLPLASTYNEQFFGPGTRLTVL.

This sequence joins TRBV4-2 and TRBJ2-6; D is undetermined. V lost 4 bases and J lost 4, with 11 bases in between. Germline CDR1 LGHNA, CDR2 YNFKEQ. The CDR3 has 15 residues. The CDR3 spells CASSLNDYGANVLTF. The DNA for the CDR3 is TGTGCCAGCAGCCTAAACGATTACGGGGCCAACGTCCTGACTTTC.

The chain links TRBV15 to TRBJ1-1; tentative D call: TRBD1 (5 bases). The CDR3 is made up of 15 amino acids. Germline lookup yields CDR1 LNHNV and CDR2 YYDKDF (reference sequence). Trimming cost V 1 base and J 1 base, with 10 bases left between them. Here the CDR3 DNA reads TGTGCCACCAGCAGAGTATCGAGGGGGAACACTGAAGCTTTCTTT. Encoded protein: CATSRVSRGNTEAFF.

The chain is built from TRBV5-4 and TRBJ1-6; possible D gene TRBD1, 5 bases. This CDR3 region has 17 residues. Germline CDR1 SGHNT, CDR2 YYREEE (reference sequence). Trimming removed 3 bases at V and 1 base at J, with 14 bases between. The CDR3 reads CASSSYGGGSYNSPLHF. For the CDR3, the DNA is TGTGCCAGCAGCTCTTATGGGGGGGGATCCTATAATTCACCCCTCCACTTT.

This rearrangement joins TRBV20-1 to TRBJ1-5, with 8 nucleotides matching TRBD1. The CDR3 is 13 residues long. Trimming cost V 4 bases and J 4 bases; bases outside gene matches: 3. Germline CDR1 and CDR2: DFQATT and SNEGSKA (reference sequence). The CDR3 bases are TGCAGTGCTAATCAGGGGGCTAATCAGCCCCAGCATTTT. Its translation is CSANQGANQPQHF.

The CDR3 DNA is TGTGCCAGCAGCAGAGTGGCTGGAAACACCATATATTTT. This sequence encodes CASSRVAGNTIYF. The V gene is TRBV12-3 or TRBV12-4, the J gene TRBJ1-3, with D hard to call. CDR3 length: 13 amino acids. Deletions cut 6 bases from V and 2 bases from J, with 8 bases between.

The chain employs TRBV2 and TRBJ1-5, with D maybe TRBD1 (5 bases). CDR3 size: 14 residues. Germline CDR1 and CDR2: SNHLY and FYNNEI. Trimming removed 6 bases at V and 3 bases at J, with 12 bases between. CDR3 coding DNA: TGTGCCAGCAGAGACACAGGAGCCAATCAGCCCCAGCATTTT. It yields the protein CASRDTGANQPQHF.

This chain uses TRBV27 with TRBJ2-5; the match to TRBD2 covers 7 bases. CDR3 length: 12 residues. The germline gives CDR1 MNHEY, CDR2 SMNVEV (reference sequence). Trimming took 4 bases from V and 7 from J; bases not matched to a gene: 3. The CDR3 region has the DNA TGTGCCAGCAGTTCTCCGGGAGGGACCCAGTACTTC. Encoded protein: CASSSPGGTQYF.